This T cell receptor (beta chain) was profiled in a study of T-cell memory formation after mild COVID-19. The wider study: TCR clusters mostly belonged to single donors. Study-wide findings and caveats: Among clones peaking at day 37 in the second wave, SARS-CoV-2 specificity remained unconfirmed. Mainly in CM and EM were contracting CD4+ clones; CD8+ were in EMRA.

V trimming: 6 bases; J trimming: 3 bases; junction bases outside the gene matches: 5. Germline loops: CDR1 SGDLS, CDR2 YYNGEE. This CDR3 comprises 16 residues. This clonotype has just a few counts. The antigen is unknown. Amplification by 5'RACE using constant-segment primers produced TCR alpha and TCR beta cDNA libraries that carried sample barcodes and UMIs. MiXCR, applied by TCRdb to the 5' RACE reads, yields one record per CDR3 protein. The table records under 700,000 distinct CDR3 sequences, just over 20% of them present only once. The source of this sequence is an adult woman who had mild COVID-19 (a few samples of this study predate the infection). Cell type and time point are not known. J is TRBJ2-6 and V is TRBV9, with 11 nucleotides matching TRBD1. The sequenced sample was PBMCs or a T cell subset sorted from them (not recorded which). Here the CDR3 reads CASNGQGAGGANVLTF. CDR3 coding DNA: TGTGCCAGCAACGGACAGGGGGCTGGTGGGGCCAACGTCCTGACTTTC.